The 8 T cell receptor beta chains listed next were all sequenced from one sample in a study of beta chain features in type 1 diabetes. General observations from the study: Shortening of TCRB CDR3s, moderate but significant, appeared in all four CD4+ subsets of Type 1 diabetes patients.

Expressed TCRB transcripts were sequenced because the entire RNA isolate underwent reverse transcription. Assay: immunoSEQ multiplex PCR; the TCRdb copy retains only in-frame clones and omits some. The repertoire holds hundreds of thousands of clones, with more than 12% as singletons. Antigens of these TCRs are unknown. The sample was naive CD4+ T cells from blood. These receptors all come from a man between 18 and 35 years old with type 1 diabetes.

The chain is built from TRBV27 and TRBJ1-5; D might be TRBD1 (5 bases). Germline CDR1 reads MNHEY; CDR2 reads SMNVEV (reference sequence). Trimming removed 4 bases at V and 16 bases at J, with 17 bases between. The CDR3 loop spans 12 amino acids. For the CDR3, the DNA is TGTGCCAGCAGTTCTCAGGCAGGGAATACCCATTTT. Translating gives CASSSQAGNTHF.

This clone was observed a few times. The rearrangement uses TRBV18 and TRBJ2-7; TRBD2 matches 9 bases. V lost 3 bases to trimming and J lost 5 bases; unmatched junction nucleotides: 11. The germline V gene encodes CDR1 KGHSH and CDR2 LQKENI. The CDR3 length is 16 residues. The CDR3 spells CASSPGASGKGNEQYF. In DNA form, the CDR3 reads TGTGCCAGCTCACCGGGGGCTAGCGGGAAAGGAAACGAGCAGTACTTC.

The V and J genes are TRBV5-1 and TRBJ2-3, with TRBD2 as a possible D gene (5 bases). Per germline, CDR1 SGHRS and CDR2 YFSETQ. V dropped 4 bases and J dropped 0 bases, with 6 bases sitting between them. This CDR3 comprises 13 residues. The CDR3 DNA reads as TGCGCCAGCAGCCGGGAAAGCACAGATACGCAGTATTTT. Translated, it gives CASSRESTDTQYF.

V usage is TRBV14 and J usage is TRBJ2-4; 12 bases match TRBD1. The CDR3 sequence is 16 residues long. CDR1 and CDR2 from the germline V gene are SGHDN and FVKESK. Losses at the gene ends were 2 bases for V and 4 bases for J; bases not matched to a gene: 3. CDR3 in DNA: TGTGCCAGCAGCCAATGGGACAGGGGGCTGAAAAACATTCAGTACTTC. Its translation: CASSQWDRGLKNIQYF.

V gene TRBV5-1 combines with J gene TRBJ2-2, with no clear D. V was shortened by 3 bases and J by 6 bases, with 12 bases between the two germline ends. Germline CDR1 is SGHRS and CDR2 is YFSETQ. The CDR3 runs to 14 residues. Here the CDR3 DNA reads TGCGCCAGCAGCTCCTATTCTGGGGCCGGGGAGCTGTTTTTT. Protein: CASSSYSGAGELFF.

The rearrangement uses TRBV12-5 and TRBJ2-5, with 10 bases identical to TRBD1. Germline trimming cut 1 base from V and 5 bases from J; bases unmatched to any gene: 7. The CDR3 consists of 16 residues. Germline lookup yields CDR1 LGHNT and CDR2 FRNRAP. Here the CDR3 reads CASGLGAGTGVETQYF. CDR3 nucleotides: TGTGCTAGTGGTTTGGGTGCCGGGACAGGGGTCGAGACCCAGTACTTC.

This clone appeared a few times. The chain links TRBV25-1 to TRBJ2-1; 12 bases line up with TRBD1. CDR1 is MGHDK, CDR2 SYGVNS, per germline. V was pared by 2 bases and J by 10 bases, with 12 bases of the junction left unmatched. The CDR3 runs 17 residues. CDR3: CASSERLGGQGAWEQFF. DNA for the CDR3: TGTGCCAGCAGTGAACGTCTAGGGGGACAGGGGGCGTGGGAGCAGTTCTTC.

This CDR3 reads CASTLTGGDGYTF. In DNA form, the CDR3 reads TGTGCCAGCACCCTGACAGGGGGCGATGGCTACACCTTC. The rearrangement joins TRBV7-9 to TRBJ1-2; TRBD1 agrees at 10 bases. Germline V CDR1 and CDR2: SEHNR, FQNEAQ (reference sequence). There are 13 residues in the CDR3. The V and J ends lost 7 bases and 6 bases, in that order; junction bases with no gene match: 5.